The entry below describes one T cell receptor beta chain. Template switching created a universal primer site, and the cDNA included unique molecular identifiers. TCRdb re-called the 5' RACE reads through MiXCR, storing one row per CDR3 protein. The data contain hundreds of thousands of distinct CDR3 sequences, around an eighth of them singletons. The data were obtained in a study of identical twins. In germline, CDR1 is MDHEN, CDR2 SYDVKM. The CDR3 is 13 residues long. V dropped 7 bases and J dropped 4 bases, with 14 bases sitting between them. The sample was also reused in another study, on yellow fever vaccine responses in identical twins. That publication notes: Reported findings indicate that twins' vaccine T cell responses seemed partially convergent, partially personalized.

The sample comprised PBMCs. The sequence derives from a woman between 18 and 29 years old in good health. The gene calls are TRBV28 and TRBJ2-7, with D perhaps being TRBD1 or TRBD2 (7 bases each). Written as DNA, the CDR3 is TGTGCCAGCATTCAGGGGGAGGGGTACGAGCAGTACTTC. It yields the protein CASIQGEGYEQYF.